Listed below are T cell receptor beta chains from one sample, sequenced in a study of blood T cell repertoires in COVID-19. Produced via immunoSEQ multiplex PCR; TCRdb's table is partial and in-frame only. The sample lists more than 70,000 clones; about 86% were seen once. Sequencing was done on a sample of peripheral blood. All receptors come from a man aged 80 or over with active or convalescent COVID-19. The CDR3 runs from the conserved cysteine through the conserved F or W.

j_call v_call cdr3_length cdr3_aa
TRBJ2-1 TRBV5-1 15 CASSLVLSGSPEQFF
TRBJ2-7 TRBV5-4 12 CASSVEGGLVYF
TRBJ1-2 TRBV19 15 CASNIVGQASDGYTF
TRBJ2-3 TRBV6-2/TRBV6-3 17 CASSPPGTRMGTDTQYF
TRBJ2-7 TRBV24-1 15 CATSDPGQGIYEQYF
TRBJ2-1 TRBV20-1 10 CSARANEQFF
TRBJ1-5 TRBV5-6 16 CASSTLTGGRDQPQHF
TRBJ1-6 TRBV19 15 CASSPEGERNSPLHF
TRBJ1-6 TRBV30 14 CAWSVLTGSSPLHF
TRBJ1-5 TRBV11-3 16 CAPTTGVLLSNQPQHF
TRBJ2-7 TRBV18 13 CASSPGASYEQYF
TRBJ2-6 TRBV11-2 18 CASSSRLNRGAGANVLTF
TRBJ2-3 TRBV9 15 CASSVAVGDLDTQYF
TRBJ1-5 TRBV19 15 CASSLGQGVGQPQHF
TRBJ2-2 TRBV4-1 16 CASSRSTSANTGELFF
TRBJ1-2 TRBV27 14 CASSLRGLGYGYTF
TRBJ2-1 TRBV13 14 CASSSYRDYNEQFF
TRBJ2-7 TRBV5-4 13 CASSPGDSYEQYF
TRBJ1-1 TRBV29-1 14 CSVEGGGPWTEAFF
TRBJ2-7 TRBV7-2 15 CASSARLAGNYEQYF
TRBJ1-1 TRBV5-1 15 CASSLAGKDGTEAFF
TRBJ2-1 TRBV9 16 CASSQTGASNVGEQFF
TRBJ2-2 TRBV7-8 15 CASSFVAGIPGELFF
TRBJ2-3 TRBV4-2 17 CASSQPEGTSGTDTQYF